This TCR beta chain is drawn from a study of a mutant IDH1 vaccine in newly diagnosed glioma. For the study at large: Across weeks 1, 3, 5, 7, 11, 15, 19 and 23, patients received a vaccination each time, eight in all. Beforehand, treatment had been radiotherapy, temozolomide, or both; the majority received both. Vaccine administration was initiated 4-6 weeks following radiotherapy alone, or with temozolomide cycles.

Time point reported: week 11, during vaccination. Topical imiquimod was applied with each vaccine dose, which held 300 ug of mutant IDH1 20-mer peptide. New WHO grade 3 or 4 astrocytomas that were IDH1-mutant and ATRX-lost had been found in donors. TCRdb's table, derived via immunoSEQ multiplex PCR, lists solely in-frame clones and lacks some. The data hold about 130,000 clones, with 80% observed a single time. For this clone: Antigen: not known.

Germline V gene sequence: CDR1 SGHTA, CDR2 FQGTGA. Trimming removed 5 bases from V and 2 bases from J, with 19 bases in between. The CDR3 runs 16 residues. The origin of this receptor is a man in his forties with glioma. This chain uses TRBV7-3 with TRBJ2-7; D might be TRBD1 or TRBD2, each matching 5 bases. The sample was PBMCs, taken from a glioma patient whose treatment included an IDH1 peptide vaccine. In DNA form, the CDR3 reads TGTGCCAGCAGCCATTCTGGGGGTAAGTTAGCCTACGAGCAGTACTTC. Amino acid sequence: CASSHSGGKLAYEQYF.